Sequencing of this T cell receptor (beta chain) was carried out in a study of control samples from healthy donors and cancer patients. Sequencing used immunoSEQ multiplex PCR; TCRdb keeps in-frame clones, though not all of them. The table lists about 120,000 clones, 80% to 90% of them singletons. Germline V lookup: CDR1 SGHTA, CDR2 FQGNSA. This CDR3 has 15 residues. Trimming left V 3 bases short and J 5 bases short, with 14 bases between. This receptor was identified in a woman between 50 and 59 years old with colorectal cancer. Specimen: PBMCs. The chain recombines TRBV7-2 with TRBJ2-1; D is unclear. The CDR3 is CASSFHGGTNNEQFF. CDR3 bases: TGTGCCAGCAGCTTTCACGGCGGAACCAACAATGAGCAGTTCTTC.